This TCR beta chain emerged from a study of regulatory T cells in long-lasting Graves disease. Researchers made TCR beta libraries by using iRepertoire HTBI primers and running Arm-PCR on CDR3 regions. TCRdb independently ran MiXCR on the multiplex PCR reads; one entry per CDR3 protein. The table lists some 490,000 distinct CDR3 sequences, approximately 12% of them singletons, with around 9.3% in the top ten. As for time point: newly diagnosed GD, antithyroid drugs for less than 3 months. Generation of the TCR library employed RNA extracted from PBMCs. Nine milliliters of peripheral blood were taken and placed in EDTA tubes. This clonotype was counted a few times. The CDR3 length is 14 residues. V was trimmed by 8 bases and J by 3 bases, leaving 14 bases between them. CDR1 and CDR2 (germline): SGDLS, YYNGEE. This same sample was also taken into another study, of T cells in Graves' hyperthyroidism and ophthalmopathy. That report notes: Among the patients, aged 18 to 65, hyperthyroidism was newly diagnosed and had lasted under 2 months. Ophthalmopathy and stable hyperthyroidism were separated by a 13 V-J model.

Sequenced material: peripheral blood mononuclear cells (PBMCs), taken at new diagnosis, from a patient treated with antithyroid drugs. The rearrangement uses TRBV9 and TRBJ2-2, with D perhaps given as TRBD1 or TRBD2 (7 bases each). This receptor was identified in a woman aged 25-40 years with Graves disease. The CDR3, as DNA: TGTGCCAGTAGACAGGGAGGGGACACCGGGGAGCTGTTTTTT. Translation: CASRQGGDTGELFF. The full variable domain, rest sourced from reference TRBV9 and TRBJ2-2, is DSGVTQTPKHLITATGQRVTLRCSPRSGDLSVYWYQQSLDQGLQFLIQYYNGEERAKGNILERFSAQQFPDLHSELNLSSLELGDSALYFCASRQGGDTGELFFGEGSRLTVL.